This TCR beta chain was recovered during a study of shared clonotypes between healthy human individuals. Study-level points and caveats: Represented diversity (both genetic and exposure-history) was limited by the small number of donors. In general, naive subsets displayed greater estimated richness than memory subsets did.

Trimming left V 5 bases short and J 1 base short, with 16 bases between. Germline lookup yields CDR1 SGHTA and CDR2 FQGTGA. The CDR3 is 16 amino acids. Method: immunoSEQ multiplex PCR; TCRdb's copy keeps in-frame clones and lacks some. The sample yields 550,000 to 850,000 clones, 72% seen once. This clone was seen only once. Its antigen is still unknown. The sequence came from a woman in her thirties in good health. This chain joins TRBV7-3 and TRBJ2-3; D tentatively fits TRBD1 or TRBD2 (5 bases each). Source material: memory CD4+ T cells sorted from blood. The sample's subset: CD45RA-negative fraction. The CDR3 loop is CASSHPRDGGTDTQYF. CDR3 coding DNA: TGTGCCAGCAGCCACCCCCGGGACGGAGGCACAGATACGCAGTATTTT.